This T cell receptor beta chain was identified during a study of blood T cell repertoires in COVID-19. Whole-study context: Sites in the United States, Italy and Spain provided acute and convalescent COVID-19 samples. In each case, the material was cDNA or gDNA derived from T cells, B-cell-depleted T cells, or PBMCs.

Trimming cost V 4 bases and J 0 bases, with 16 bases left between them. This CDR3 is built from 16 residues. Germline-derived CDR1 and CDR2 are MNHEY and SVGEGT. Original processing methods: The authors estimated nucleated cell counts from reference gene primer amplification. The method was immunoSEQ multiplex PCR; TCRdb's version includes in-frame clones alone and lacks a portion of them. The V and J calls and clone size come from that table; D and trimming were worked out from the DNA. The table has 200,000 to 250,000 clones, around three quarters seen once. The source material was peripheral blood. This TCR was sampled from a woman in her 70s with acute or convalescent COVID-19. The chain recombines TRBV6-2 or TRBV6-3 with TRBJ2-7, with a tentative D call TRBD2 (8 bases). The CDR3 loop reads CASSSGGGPTSYEQYF. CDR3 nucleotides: TGTGCCAGCAGTTCGGGAGGGGGCCCCACCTCCTACGAGCAGTACTTC.